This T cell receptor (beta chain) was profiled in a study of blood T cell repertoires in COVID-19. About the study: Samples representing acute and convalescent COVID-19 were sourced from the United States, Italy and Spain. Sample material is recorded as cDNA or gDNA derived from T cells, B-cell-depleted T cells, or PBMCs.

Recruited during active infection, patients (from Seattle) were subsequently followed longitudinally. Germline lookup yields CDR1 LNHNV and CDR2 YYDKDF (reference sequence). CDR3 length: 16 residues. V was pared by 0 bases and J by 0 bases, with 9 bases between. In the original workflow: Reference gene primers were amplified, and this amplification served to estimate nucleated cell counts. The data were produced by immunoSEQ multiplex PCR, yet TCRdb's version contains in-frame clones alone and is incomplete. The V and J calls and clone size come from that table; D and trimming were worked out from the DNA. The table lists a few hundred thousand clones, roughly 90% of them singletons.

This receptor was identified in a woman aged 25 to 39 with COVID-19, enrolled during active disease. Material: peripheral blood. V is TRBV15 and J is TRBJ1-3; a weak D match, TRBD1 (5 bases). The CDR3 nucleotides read TGTGCCACCAGCAGAGATGACAGAGACTCTGGAAACACCATATATTTT. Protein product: CATSRDDRDSGNTIYF.